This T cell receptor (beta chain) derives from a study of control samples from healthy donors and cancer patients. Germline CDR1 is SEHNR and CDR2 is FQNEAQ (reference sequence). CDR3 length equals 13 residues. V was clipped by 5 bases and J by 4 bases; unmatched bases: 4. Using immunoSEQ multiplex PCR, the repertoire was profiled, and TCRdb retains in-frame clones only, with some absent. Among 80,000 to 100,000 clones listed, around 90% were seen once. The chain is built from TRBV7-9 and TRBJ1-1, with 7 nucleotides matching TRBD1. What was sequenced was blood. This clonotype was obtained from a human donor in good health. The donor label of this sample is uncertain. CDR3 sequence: CASSLTGFTEAFF. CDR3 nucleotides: TGTGCCAGCAGCCTGACAGGGTTCACTGAAGCTTTCTTT.